Presented here are 26 T cell receptor beta chains from one specimen sequenced in a study of blood T cell repertoires in COVID-19. Libraries were prepared by immunoSEQ multiplex PCR; TCRdb keeps only in-frame clonotypes and omits some of them. The table includes 200,000 to 250,000 clones, 80% to 90% detected once. The sample taken for sequencing was peripheral blood. These TCRs come from a woman aged 40 to 49 who had recovered from COVID-19.

CDR3 bases: TGTGCCAGCACCTCCGGGACAGGGCCCACAGATACGCAGTATTTT. Its protein product is CASTSGTGPTDTQYF. The genes are TRBV7-9 and TRBJ2-3; 9 positions agree with TRBD1. Per germline, CDR1 SEHNR and CDR2 FQNEAQ (reference sequence). There are 15 residues in the CDR3. Trimming at V came to 7 bases and at J to 2 bases, leaving 7 bases not matched to a gene.

J is TRBJ2-3 and V is TRBV2; tentative D call: TRBD2 (5 bases). Trimming took 6 bases from V and 6 from J, leaving 19 bases between them. The germline gives CDR1 SNHLY, CDR2 FYNNEI. The CDR3 is made up of 15 amino acids. The CDR3: CASRRGSVVSDTQYF. Written as DNA, the CDR3 is TGTGCCAGCAGAAGAGGGTCGGTCGTAAGTGATACGCAGTATTTT.

The chain combines TRBV5-1 with TRBJ2-2, with no clear D. Between the trimmed V and J ends, which lost 3 bases and 5 bases, there was a span of 8 bases. The germline V gene has CDR1 SGHRS and CDR2 YFSETQ. This CDR3 has 13 residues. The CDR3 coding sequence is TGCGCCAGCAGCTCAGACTGGACCGGGGAGCTGTTTTTT. This gives the protein CASSSDWTGELFF.

J is TRBJ1-4 and V is TRBV14; 8 bases fit TRBD1. Germline V lookup: CDR1 SGHDN, CDR2 FVKESK. Losses at the gene ends were 1 base for V and 8 bases for J; bases not matched to a gene: 15. This CDR3 has 18 amino acids. Here the CDR3 DNA reads TGTGCCAGCAGCCAAGCCGACAGGGGTGTTGGTCTGCGGGAAAAACTGTTTTTT. This sequence encodes CASSQADRGVGLREKLFF.

V is TRBV19 and J is TRBJ1-3, with a weak D call TRBD1 (5 bases). Germline CDR1 LNHDA, CDR2 SQIVND (reference sequence). V was cut by 3 bases and J by 2 bases, with 11 bases left in between. The length of the CDR3 is 15 residues. The CDR3 sequence is CASSMNGGAGNTIYF. The CDR3 coding sequence is TGTGCCAGTAGTATGAATGGAGGGGCTGGAAACACCATATATTTT.

The V gene is TRBV7-2, the J gene TRBJ1-1, with 7 positions matching TRBD1. Losses at the gene ends were 4 bases for V and 3 bases for J; bases not matched to a gene: 11. Germline CDR1 SGHTA, CDR2 FQGNSA. The CDR3 is 16 residues long. This chain's CDR3 is CASSWETGFGDTEAFF. DNA of the CDR3: TGTGCCAGCAGCTGGGAGACAGGGTTTGGTGACACTGAAGCTTTCTTT.

This chain links TRBV7-8 with TRBJ1-1; 8 nucleotides match TRBD1. Per germline, CDR1 SGHVS and CDR2 FQNEAQ. V was pared by 3 bases and J by 7 bases, with 4 bases of the junction left unmatched. CDR3 length: 13 amino acids. The CDR3 reads CASSLAGGVEAFF. The CDR3 DNA reads as TGTGCCAGCAGCTTGGCAGGGGGCGTTGAAGCTTTCTTT.

The V and J genes are TRBV7-9 and TRBJ2-5; 11 nucleotides align to TRBD1. Germline lookup yields CDR1 SEHNR and CDR2 FQNEAQ (reference sequence). V dropped 4 bases and J dropped 3; count of bases not matched to a gene: 4. This CDR3 contains 15 residues. CDR3 sequence reads: CASSSGQGGEETQYF. Written as DNA, the CDR3 is TGTGCCAGCAGCTCGGGACAGGGGGGAGAAGAGACCCAGTACTTC. The variable domain in full, with the rest retrieved from reference TRBV7-9 and TRBJ2-5, is DTGVSQNPRHKITKRGQNVTFRCDPISEHNRLYWYRQTLGQGPEFLTYFQNEAQLEKSRLLSDRFSAERPKGSFSTLEIQRTEQGDSAMYLCASSSGQGGEETQYFGPGTRLLVL.

This clone was counted between two and nine times. This rearrangement joins TRBV7-8 to TRBJ2-2; 10 bases fit TRBD1. V trimming: 5 bases; J trimming: 3 bases; junction bases outside the gene matches: 9. Germline V gives CDR1 SGHVS, CDR2 FQNEAQ. The CDR3 extends over 17 amino acids. The CDR3 coding sequence is TGTGCCAGCAGCCGCGGGACAGGGGTCTATGACACCGGGGAGCTGTTTTTT. Translating gives CASSRGTGVYDTGELFF.

This clone was seen more than once but under ten times. The chain couples TRBV7-9 to TRBJ1-1, with unresolved D. Trimming cost V 1 base and J 3 bases, with 9 bases left between them. CDR1 SEHNR and CDR2 FQNEAQ come from the germline V gene (reference sequence). CDR3 length: 14 residues. CDR3 in amino acids: CASSLEYGDTEAFF. The CDR3 DNA follows: TGTGCCAGCAGCTTAGAGTACGGGGACACTGAAGCTTTCTTT.

CDR3 nucleotide sequence: TGTGCCATTAAGATCGGGAATTCACCCCTCCACTTT. This sequence encodes CAIKIGNSPLHF. The J gene is TRBJ1-6, the V gene TRBV10-3, with D unclear. V was clipped by 9 bases and J by 7 bases, with 10 bases between them. Germline V lookup: CDR1 ENHRY, CDR2 SYGVKD. CDR3 length equals 12 residues.

The chain couples TRBV7-3 to TRBJ2-3; 12 nucleotides agree with TRBD2. The germline CDR1 and CDR2 sequences are SGHTA and FQGTGA. Unmatched junction bases numbered 3, after V lost 4 bases and J lost 1 base. This CDR3 has 16 amino acids. The CDR3 sequence is CASSSRLAGGTDTQYF. As DNA, the CDR3 is TGTGCCAGCAGCTCAAGACTAGCGGGGGGCACAGATACGCAGTATTTT.

The rearrangement links TRBV5-8 to TRBJ2-3; no definite D call. Trimming left V 2 bases short and J 6 bases short, with 13 bases between. CDR3 length: 14 amino acids. Looked up from germline, CDR1 is SGHTS and CDR2 is YDEGEE. CDR3 in DNA: TGTGCCAGCAGCTTTAGAGGCGCCTGGGATACGCAGTATTTT. It encodes CASSFRGAWDTQYF.

The count of this clone is one. V usage is TRBV19 and J usage is TRBJ1-3; D unresolved. Germline V gene lookup returns CDR1 LNHDA and CDR2 SQIVND (reference sequence). The CDR3 is made up of 13 amino acids. Trimming took off 6 bases at V and 8 bases at J, with 14 bases between the two ends. The CDR3 nucleotides read TGTGCCAGTAGAGGATTAGTGACTGACACCATATATTTT. Translating it yields CASRGLVTDTIYF.

V gene TRBV27 combines with J gene TRBJ1-5; 7 bases line up with TRBD1. The V segment lost 6 bases and the J segment 5 bases; nucleotides outside the gene matches: 7. The CDR3 sequence is 14 residues long. CDR1 MNHEY and CDR2 SMNVEV come from the germline V gene (reference sequence). The CDR3 spells CASRAGGGYQPQHF. The CDR3 nucleotides are TGTGCCAGCAGAGCAGGGGGAGGATATCAGCCCCAGCATTTT.

This chain links TRBV4-3 with TRBJ2-3, with 9 bases matching TRBD2. V dropped 0 bases and J dropped 1; count of bases not matched to a gene: 14. CDR3 size: 20 residues. Germline CDR1 is LGHNA and CDR2 is YSLEER. The CDR3 region is CASSQDGGPASGAGTDTQYF. CDR3 DNA: TGCGCCAGCAGCCAAGATGGGGGGCCAGCTAGCGGGGCGGGCACAGATACGCAGTATTTT.

CDR3 DNA sequence: TGCGCCAGCAGCCAAGGACAGGGGACTAATGAAAAACTGTTTTTT. Translation gives CASSQGQGTNEKLFF. The chain is built from TRBV4-3 and TRBJ1-4, with TRBD1 matching 8 bases. Per germline, CDR1 LGHNA and CDR2 YSLEER. Unmatched junction bases numbered 0, after V lost 1 base and J lost 2 bases. The CDR3 consists of 15 residues.

There are many counts of this clone. The rearrangement joins TRBV12-3 or TRBV12-4 to TRBJ1-5, with TRBD1 identical over 7 bases. CDR3 length: 11 amino acids. V shed 6 bases, J shed 9 bases, and the junction held 2 bases outside the gene matches. CDR3 in DNA: TGTGCCAGCAGCGCAGGGGGGCCCCAGCATTTT. This gives the protein CASSAGGPQHF.

This rearrangement joins TRBV3-1 (or the pseudogene TRBV3-2) to TRBJ1-3; D not certain. Trimming shortened V by 4 bases and J by 2 bases, and 12 bases separated the two germline ends. The CDR3 length is 15 residues. In germline, CDR1 is LGHDT, CDR2 YNNKEL (reference sequence). CDR3 coding DNA: TGTGCCAGCAGCCTAGCACCGGGGACTGGAAACACCATATATTTT. Translated, it gives CASSLAPGTGNTIYF.

This chain connects TRBV10-3 to TRBJ2-3; TRBD1 agrees at 10 bases. The CDR3 totals 16 residues. The junction had 5 bases not matched to a gene; V was cut back by 3 bases and J by 2 bases. Germline assignment: CDR1 ENHRY and CDR2 SYGVKD. The CDR3 sequence: CAISERQGAHTDTQYF. For the CDR3, the DNA is TGTGCCATCAGTGAAAGACAGGGGGCCCACACAGATACGCAGTATTTT.

With regard to this clone: The same CDR3 is also encoded by other DNA sequences in this sample. The rearrangement links TRBV18 to TRBJ2-7; 7 positions agree with TRBD1. V gave up 3 bases and J gave up 2 bases; unmatched junction bases: 4. This CDR3 is 14 amino acids long. Germline V gene lookup returns CDR1 KGHSH and CDR2 LQKENI. This CDR3 reads CASSPGTATYEQYF. For the CDR3, the DNA is TGTGCCAGCTCACCGGGGACAGCTACCTACGAGCAGTACTTC.

The chain carries TRBV7-2 and TRBJ2-3; 11 bases match TRBD2. This CDR3 contains 17 residues. The ends lost 1 base at V and 8 bases at J; junction bases unmatched: 11. Germline V gives CDR1 SGHTA, CDR2 FQGNSA. The DNA of the CDR3 is TGTGCCAGCAGCTTAGTTGCACTAGCGGGGGCCCCCACTACGCAGTATTTT. This gives the protein CASSLVALAGAPTTQYF.

The J gene is TRBJ1-1, the V gene TRBV7-9; TRBD1 might be the D (5 bases). The CDR3 spans 14 residues. V was pared by 6 bases and J by 1 base, with 12 bases between. Germline assignment: CDR1 SEHNR and CDR2 FQNEAQ (reference sequence). Here the CDR3 DNA reads TGTGCCAGCAGTCGAGGAACAGGGAACACTGAAGCTTTCTTT. Its protein product is CASSRGTGNTEAFF.

The chain joins TRBV5-5 to TRBJ2-7, with 8 bases aligning to TRBD1. The CDR3 is 14 residues long. The ends lost 4 bases at V and 2 bases at J; junction bases unmatched: 5. The germline gives CDR1 SGHKS, CDR2 YYEKEE (reference sequence). The chain's CDR3 is CASSRTGWAYEQYF. In DNA form, the CDR3 reads TGTGCCAGCAGCAGGACAGGGTGGGCCTACGAGCAGTACTTC.

This sequence joins TRBV24-1 and TRBJ2-7, with 9 nucleotides matching TRBD1. The CDR3 has 11 residues. Germline assignment: CDR1 KGHDR and CDR2 SFDVKD. V dropped 10 bases and J dropped 7; count of bases not matched to a gene: 4. The CDR3 coding sequence is TGTGCCACTCGACAGGGGGAAGAGCAGTACTTC. This codes for CATRQGEEQYF.

CDR3 nucleotide sequence: TGCGCCAGCAGTCAATCGTCGAGGGACAGGAGTTTAGCCTATTATGGCTACACCTTC. It encodes CASSQSSRDRSLAYYGYTF. The rearrangement links TRBV23-1 to TRBJ1-2, with 8 bases matching TRBD1. TRBV23-1 is designated an ORF whose function remains uncertain. The CDR3 has 19 residues. With 0 bases clipped from V and 5 bases from J, the junction kept 17 bases outside the gene matches.